This is a list of T cell receptor beta chains from one sample in a study of shared clonotypes between healthy human individuals. Data came from immunoSEQ multiplex PCR; TCRdb stores just in-frame clones and leaves some out. The table lists over a million clones, under 80% of them singletons. The material sequenced was memory CD4+ T cells sorted from blood. Every receptor here comes from a young man in good health. Both conserved end residues are part of each CDR3. A D gene is named only where the DNA matches it firmly. Size is omitted from some rows. Given values are once, few, many or a class for expanded clones.

clone_size	v_call	d_call	j_call	cdr3_nt	cdr3_aa
.	TRBV5-1	TRBD2	TRBJ2-2	TGCGCCAGCAGTCCCCATACTAGCGGGCCTAGCACCGGGGAGCTGTTTTTT	CASSPHTSGPSTGELFF
.	TRBV5-1	.	TRBJ2-6	TGCGCCAGCAGCTTGCAACCCTCAGGGCCCCTAAACGTCCTGACTTTC	CASSLQPSGPLNVLTF
.	TRBV27	.	TRBJ2-7	TGTGCCAGCAGTTTGGTGGGGCTTAGGAACGAGCAGTACTTC	CASSLVGLRNEQYF
.	TRBV7-2	TRBD2	TRBJ2-3	TGTGCCAGCACTGTGGGGGGAGGGCCCACAGATACGCAGTATTTT	CASTVGGGPTDTQYF
few	TRBV5-1	TRBD1	TRBJ1-6	TGCGCCAGCAGCCCTGGATGGGACAGGGATTCACCCCTCCACTTT	CASSPGWDRDSPLHF
.	TRBV5-1	TRBD2	TRBJ2-1	TGCGCCAGCAGCCCGAGAAGCGGGGGGGCTTACAATGAGCAGTTCTTC	CASSPRSGGAYNEQFF
once	TRBV28	.	TRBJ2-1	TGTGCCAGCAGTTTGGGGGGGGGCCTTCGGAATGAGCAGTTCTTC	CASSLGGGLRNEQFF
.	TRBV2	TRBD1	TRBJ2-7	TGTGCCAGCAGGGAAGAGGGGGACAGGGTCTACGAGCAGTACTTC	CASREEGDRVYEQYF
.	TRBV19	TRBD1	TRBJ1-1	TGTGCCAGTAGTGATTCACAGGGGGCCACTGAAGCTTTCTTT	CASSDSQGATEAFF
few	TRBV5-6	.	TRBJ2-5	TGTGCCAGCAGCTTGAGCGGCGGGACCCTAAGCCTCCAAGAGACCCAGTACTTC	CASSLSGGTLSLQETQYF
.	TRBV2	.	TRBJ1-1	TGTGCCAGCAGTGAATGGCGGACAATTGAAGCTTTCTTT	CASSEWRTIEAFF
.	TRBV6-5	TRBD1	TRBJ2-7	TGTGCCAGCAGCCTAGGACAGGGATACATCTACGAGCAGTACTTC	CASSLGQGYIYEQYF
few	TRBV5-1	TRBD1	TRBJ1-1	TGCGCCAGCAGCTTGGATAGGACAGGGGGGAACACTGAAGCTTTCTTT	CASSLDRTGGNTEAFF
.	TRBV7-9	TRBD2	TRBJ2-3	TGTGCCAGCAGCCTTAGCGGGGGACCCGTTCGCACAGATACGCAGTATTTT	CASSLSGGPVRTDTQYF
.	TRBV11-2	.	TRBJ1-3	TGTGCCAGCAGCTTAAACCGCGCTGGAAACACCATATATTTT	CASSLNRAGNTIYF
.	TRBV7-9	.	TRBJ1-2	TGTGCCAGCAGCTTATCGGGGGGGCGAGGAGGCTACACCTTC	CASSLSGGRGGYTF
.	TRBV6-1	.	TRBJ2-4	TGTGCCAGCAGTGACAGGTACACCAAAAACATTCAGTACTTC	CASSDRYTKNIQYF
.	TRBV10-3	TRBD1	TRBJ1-2	TGTGCCATCAGGGGACAGGGGGATTCTTCTGGCTACACCTTC	CAIRGQGDSSGYTF
.	TRBV9	.	TRBJ1-4	TGTGCCAGCAGCGTCGAGGGATACGCTGAAAAACTGTTTTTT	CASSVEGYAEKLFF
.	TRBV19	.	TRBJ2-1	TGTGCCAGTACGTATTTGGATGAGCAGTTCTTC	CASTYLDEQFF
few	TRBV19	TRBD1	TRBJ2-7	TGTGCCAGTAGTATAGCTGGGACAGGGTCCTACGAGCAGTACTTC	CASSIAGTGSYEQYF
.	TRBV9	.	TRBJ2-5	TGTGCCAGCAGCGTAGACAGCGGTCCCCAAGAGACCCAGTACTTC	CASSVDSGPQETQYF
.	TRBV6-5	.	TRBJ2-7	TGTGCCAGCAGTTACCGCCGGGACGGCTACGAGCAGTACTTC	CASSYRRDGYEQYF
.	TRBV7-9	TRBD2	TRBJ2-1	TGTGCCAGCAGCTCACCAAGCGGGGGGGATTACAATGAGCAGTTCTTC	CASSSPSGGDYNEQFF
.	TRBV4-3	.	TRBJ1-4	TGCGCCAGCAGCCAAGATCCACAGGTGGGGAATGAAAAACTGTTTTTT	CASSQDPQVGNEKLFF
.	TRBV5-3	.	TRBJ2-7	TGTGCCAGACTATACGAGCCCCCCAGCCCGTACGAGCAGTACTTC	CARLYEPPSPYEQYF
.	TRBV2	TRBD1	TRBJ2-2	TGTGCCAGCACGGGACAGGGGGCTCGGGCCGGGGAGCTGTTTTTT	CASTGQGARAGELFF
.	TRBV10-3	.	TRBJ1-4	TGTGCCATCAGTGAGTCGGCGGGGAGCTTTGTTGAAAAACTGTTTTTT	CAISESAGSFVEKLFF
.	TRBV29-1	TRBD1	TRBJ1-1	TGCAGCGCGCAGACAGGGCCCACTGAAGCTTTCTTT	CSAQTGPTEAFF
few	TRBV6-1	.	TRBJ1-2	TGTGCCAGCAGTGATAGGGGCGGCTACACCTTC	CASSDRGGYTF
.	TRBV9	.	TRBJ2-3	TGTGCCAGCAGCGTAGGCTCTAGCCGGGTCACAGATACGCAGTATTTT	CASSVGSSRVTDTQYF
.	TRBV18	.	TRBJ1-5	TGTGCCAGCTCACCACCTGGGCATAGCAATCAGCCCCAGCATTTT	CASSPPGHSNQPQHF
.	TRBV5-1	TRBD2	TRBJ2-1	TGCGCCAGCAGCCTAAAGACTAGCGGGAGGACCATCACCTACAATGAGCAGTTCTTC	CASSLKTSGRTITYNEQFF
.	TRBV7-2	TRBD1	TRBJ2-3	TGTGCCAGCAGTTCTCAGGGGGCCCTCACAGATACGCAGTATTTT	CASSSQGALTDTQYF
.	TRBV2	TRBD1	TRBJ1-2	TGTGCCAGCAGTGAAGGGACAGGGGTTGGCTACACCTTC	CASSEGTGVGYTF
.	TRBV5-4	TRBD2	TRBJ2-5	TGTGCCAGCAGCTTGGCCTCGGCGGGAGGGCAAGAGACCCAGTACTTC	CASSLASAGGQETQYF
.	TRBV7-2	TRBD1	TRBJ1-5	TGTGCCAGCAGCTTAGCAGGGGGCGGTCAGCCCCAGCATTTT	CASSLAGGGQPQHF
few	TRBV7-9	TRBD1	TRBJ1-4	TGTGCCAGCAGCTTACAGGGGGCCCCTGAAAAACTGTTTTTT	CASSLQGAPEKLFF
.	TRBV18	.	TRBJ2-5	TGTGCCAGCTCACCACTAAGAGCAGAGACCCAGTACTTC	CASSPLRAETQYF
.	TRBV7-8	.	TRBJ2-1	TGTGCCAGCAGCTTAAGGTCCAGCGACGTCGAACGAGGTGAGCAGTTCTTC	CASSLRSSDVERGEQFF
.	TRBV19	.	TRBJ1-2	TGTGCCAGTAGGATACCAGGGATGGGGAGTTCCTATGGCTACACCTTC	CASRIPGMGSSYGYTF
.	TRBV5-4	.	TRBJ1-3	TGTGCCAGCAGCTTGAGGGGGGCTGGAAACACCATATATTTT	CASSLRGAGNTIYF
.	TRBV4-1	.	TRBJ2-5	TGCGCCAGCAGCCGACTATTACAAGAGACCCAGTACTTC	CASSRLLQETQYF
.	TRBV5-4	TRBD1	TRBJ2-5	TGTGCCAGCAGCCTGGGACAGGGTCTGGAGACCCAGTACTTC	CASSLGQGLETQYF
.	TRBV19	.	TRBJ1-1	TGTGCCAGTAGTATTAGCCAGGGGTCGGGGGCTGAAGCTTTCTTT	CASSISQGSGAEAFF